The following is a T cell receptor (beta chain) sequence with its context. Participant-reported clinical history was the basis for cohort assignment. The sample comes from a study of blood T cell repertoires in COVID-19. Produced via immunoSEQ multiplex PCR; TCRdb's table is partial and in-frame only. The top ten clones hold less than 4% of a sample with approximately 300,000 clones, 85% to 95% of them seen once. There are 15 residues in the CDR3. Trimming stripped 6 bases from V and 4 bases from J, with 18 bases between. CDR1 and CDR2 from the germline V gene are LNHDA and SQIVND (reference sequence).

The J gene is TRBJ1-1, the V gene TRBV19, with D perhaps TRBD1 (6 bases). This TCR came from a young woman who had been exposed to COVID-19. Sequencing used PBMCs or T cells enriched from blood (not recorded which). DNA for the CDR3: TGTGCCAGTAGCTATACAGGGTTTCTGGGCACTGAAGCTTTCTTT. Amino acid sequence: CASSYTGFLGTEAFF.